This T cell receptor beta chain was identified during a study of blood T cell repertoires in COVID-19. In the study overall: PBMCs, B-cell-depleted T cells, or T cells were the source of the cDNA or gDNA that made up the material.

V was clipped by 6 bases and J by 5 bases, with 16 bases between them. The CDR3 is made up of 14 amino acids. The germline CDR1 and CDR2 sequences are MNHEY and SMNVEV (reference sequence). TCRdb keeps only in-frame clones here, not all; method: immunoSEQ multiplex PCR. The sample includes hundreds of thousands of clones, about nine tenths of them seen just once. Resolution of symptoms, clearance, or two negative PCRs was present in recovered Cohort 3 donors. The origin of this receptor is a man aged 35-49 years who had recovered from COVID-19. The gene calls are TRBV27 and TRBJ1-1, with a weak D call TRBD1 (5 bases). The sample consisted of PBMCs or T cells enriched from blood (not recorded which). CDR3 in DNA: TGTGCCAGCAGGAATTCAGGGCCGGGTACTGAAGCTTTCTTT. Its protein product is CASRNSGPGTEAFF.